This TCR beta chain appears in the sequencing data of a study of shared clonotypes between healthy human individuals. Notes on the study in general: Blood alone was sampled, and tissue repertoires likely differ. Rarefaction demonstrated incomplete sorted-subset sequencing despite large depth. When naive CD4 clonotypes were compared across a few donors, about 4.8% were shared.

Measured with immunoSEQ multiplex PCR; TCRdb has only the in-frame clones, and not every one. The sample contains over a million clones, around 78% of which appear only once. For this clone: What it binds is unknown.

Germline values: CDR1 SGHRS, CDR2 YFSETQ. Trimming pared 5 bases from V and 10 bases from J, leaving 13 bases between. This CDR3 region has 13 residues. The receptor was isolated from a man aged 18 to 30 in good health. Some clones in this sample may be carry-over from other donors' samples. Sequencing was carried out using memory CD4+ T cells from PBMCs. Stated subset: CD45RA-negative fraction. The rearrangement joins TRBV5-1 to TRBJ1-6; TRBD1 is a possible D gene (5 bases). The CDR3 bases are TGCGCCAGCAGTCAACAGGAAGGGTCACCCCTCCACTTT. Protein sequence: CASSQQEGSPLHF.